The present T cell receptor beta chain was sequenced within a study of shared clonotypes between healthy human individuals (dated by TCRdb to about 2020). Regarding the research as a whole: The cohort included a few men and two women between 18 and 49 years of age. For each donor, CD4 naive and CD4 memory were each run on three plates, CD8 naive on two plates, and CD8 memory on one plate. To estimate repertoire size and how much clonotype sharing occurs between individuals, the study deeply sequenced the blood TCR repertoires of about 5 healthy adults. Different laboratories and diverse techniques were used to prepare libraries and sequence TCR repertoires, to increase sequencing depth and limit assay-specific biases. Leukapheresis yielded between about 0.8 and 9.5 billion PBMCs per donor.

Note on this clone: The target of this receptor is not known. Nothing much larger sits one base from this clone, and base qualities are not available.

Healthy HIV-negative adults with no recently reported acute infections or vaccinations were included as donors. Only Caucasian adults living in Nashville, Tennessee, USA were represented among the donors. CD4+ T cells were enriched by magnetic negative selection; naive cells were then positively selected on CD45RA, and the negative fraction formed the memory subset. After blood collection by leukapheresis, PBMCs were isolated using Ficoll-Histopaque density gradient centrifugation and then cryopreserved in the vapor phase of liquid nitrogen. Purity and quantity of every magnetically sorted T cell population were checked by analytical flow cytometry. From each sorted fraction, genomic DNA was isolated and quantified by UV absorbance on a Nanodrop 2000c. TCR CDR3 regions were amplified from genomic DNA by multiplex PCR using the deep immunoSEQ assay. Extracted genomic DNA from each cell subset was spread evenly across all wells of several immunoSEQ 96-well plates, with each plate serving as a replicate. For sorted subsets, approximately 0.2 ug of genomic DNA, equivalent to around 31,000 T cell genomes, went into each replicate PCR. Purified libraries were quantified with a Qubit 3.0 fluorometer, sized on a Bioanalyzer 2100, and re-quantified with the KAPA Library Quantification kit. A separate single-read 150-cycle Illumina NextSeq 550 flow cell was used to sequence each immunoSEQ 96-well plate. The source study handled its data this way. The immunoSEQ output contained only junctional sequences without quality scores, so filtering could not match that applied to full-length reads. Sequences were annotated with PyIR, a Python wrapper for IgBLAST v1.9, using IMGT germline references to assign V/J genes and CDR3. Reads were removed for weak V/J assignments (E-value above 1e-6), missing CDR3, stop codons, out-of-frame junctions, or ambiguous translated residues. V3J clonotypes were defined as sequences sharing an identical inferred V gene, J gene, and CDR3 amino acid sequence. Percentage overlap between repertoires was computed as shared unique clonotypes divided by the size of the smaller repertoire. Richness of each repertoire was evaluated using RTK rarefaction, the Chao1 estimator, and Recon v2.1 estimates of unobserved clonotypes. For all TCRbeta clonotypes obtained by the gDNA method from several donors, generation probabilities were computed with OLGA. TCRdb's version of the immuneACCESS table is confined to in-frame rearrangements and falls short of the full clone set. An unresolved V gene accounts for under half of the shortfall where checked; the remainder is of unknown origin. V and J calls and clone size are given by that table; D and trimming were obtained from the DNA. The table for this sample lists around 180,000 clones; approximately 92% of them were counted only once. The ten largest clones take up around 0.067% of the sample.

CDR1 SGHVS and CDR2 FQNEAQ are derived from the germline V gene. The CDR3 measures 20 amino acids from cysteine to phenylalanine. Only the CDR3 DNA is retained, 60 bases long and in frame from the first base. V is trimmed back by 1 base and J by 0 bases, and the junction contains 15 bases that no gene match accounts for. The investigation overall reported the following: Because the study included only a small number of donors, the genetic and exposure-history diversity represented was limited. Higher generation probabilities were observed for clonotypes shared by all four sorted-subset donors than for non-shared clonotypes. Estimated clonotype richness was generally larger for naive than for memory subsets. Based on pairwise subsampling, the degree of clonotype sharing among donors was expected to be affected by sequencing depth. Only blood was sampled, and tissue TCR repertoires likely differ from those in blood. Rarefaction of sorted-subset datasets indicated incomplete sequencing despite the large sequencing depth. Across a few donors, approximately 5% of naive CD4, 3.5% of naive CD8, 2% to 2.5% of memory CD4, and 0.4% of memory CD8 clonotypes were shared.

The sequenced sample was naive CD4+ T cells sorted from blood. In light of the paper, this sample's cell subset or site label describes: CD45RA+ positively selected. In this chain, TRBV7-8 is recombined with TRBJ1-2; TRBD1 agrees with 9 junctional bases. This TCR was recovered from a woman aged 30 to 39 in good health. The sequenced DNA is TGTGCCAGCAGCTTAGGTAGATTCATACAGGGGGCCCAAGCTAACTATGGCTACACCTTC. Its amino acids are CASSLGRFIQGAQANYGYTF.